Sequencing of this T cell receptor beta chain was carried out in a study of blood T cells in healthy people across ages (dated by TCRdb to about 2015). About the investigation overall: In model experiments, template switching captured about one uniquely barcoded TCR beta cDNA molecule for every two T cells. Using deep sequencing normalized with unique cDNA molecular identifiers, the study measured how TCR beta repertoire diversity changes with age. Donors were grouped into four age groups: young (average roughly 15 years), middle-aged (39), aged (around 60) and long-lived (around 82). To avoid experimental bias, donors of different ages were randomly spread across the sequencing lanes. For two donors (one aged 18 to 30 and one aged 80 or older), the study analyzed two additional independent replicas of 1 million unique cDNA reads from the same blood draw.

V is pared back by 4 bases and J by 0 bases, with 13 bases lying between the germline termini. Via the germline V gene, CDR1 is MDHEN and CDR2 SYDVKM. The CDR3 has 15 amino acids, counting the end cysteine and phenylalanine. Only the CDR3 region is kept as DNA, spanning 45 bases read in frame from base 1. As regards this clonotype: Its binding antigen is unknown. One base away there is no much larger clone; base qualities are not given.

What the work shows at the level of the full study, not this receptor alone: Estimates of total diversity from one million sequenced T cells were regarded as lower bounds and underestimates. Since profiling was done on bulk unsorted PBMCs, naive and antigen-experienced compartments could not be conclusively compared. The long-lived group showed more naive CD4+ T cells, fewer expanded clones and increased TCR diversity than the aged group, suggesting age selection. There was a strong correlation between observed TCR beta diversity and the percentage of naive T cells measured by flow cytometry. Because donor CMV infection status was unknown, age-related changes in expanded clonotypes were potentially confounded. As age increased, observed TCR beta diversity per million T cells dropped in a roughly linear way, and a significant reduction was already evident by age 40.

Donors were 39 systemically healthy Caucasian individuals from Russia aged roughly 6 to 90 years. Each donor gave 8 to 10 milliliters of peripheral blood, drawn into EDTA-treated Vacutainer tubes. Ficoll-Paque density-gradient centrifugation was used to isolate PBMCs, with at least 6.5 million obtained per sample. Trizol reagent was used to extract total RNA from the PBMCs, yielding at least 5 micrograms per sample. Naive CD45RAhigh/CD27high T cell percentages were measured by flow cytometry on a PBMC aliquot from every donor. Libraries were prepared through 5' RACE. TCRdb shows the sequencer as Illumina HiSeq 2500. The second PCR ran for about 6 to 12 cycles and used a J-beta primer mix along with a sample-barcoded 5' primer. A unique molecular identifier was introduced onto each TCR beta cDNA molecule by a template-switch 5' adaptor carrying 12 random nucleotides. Each sample yielded at least 2.5 million CDR3-containing paired-end reads. First-strand cDNA synthesis was performed from all RNA using the Mint cDNA synthesis kit, with priming by a TRBC-specific oligonucleotide. After uracil-DNA glycosylase treatment, a first 18-cycle PCR used universal primers M1SS and BC2_uni_R on all cDNA. As for the authors' bioinformatics: Normalization of each sample was performed by random selection of 1 million high-quality reads, each carrying a distinct molecular identifier. Instead of being binned into consensus sequences, reads with shared molecular identifiers were discarded. MiTCR, with a Q25 quality threshold and the strictest error-elimination algorithm, was used for CDR3 identification, clonotype clustering and error correction. Lower-bound total TCR beta diversity was estimated with a nonparametric unseen species model using Euler transformation. In-frame beta chains were kept once TCRdb had trimmed the public reads at Q25 with fastp and called clones with MiXCR. Rows with one shared CDR3 protein collapse into an entry with the most common genes and DNA. TCRdb's processing, not the authors', yielded these V and J calls. The sample yields over 1,500,000 distinct CDR3 sequences; around 48% were counted once. Of the sample, 2.1% is held by the ten largest clones.

The sequenced sample was blood. The chain couples TRBV28 to TRBJ2-7; possibly the D gene is TRBD1, per 5 matching bases. The TCR sequence derives from a middle-aged woman in good health. The CDR3 amino acid sequence is: CASSSTGYSSYEQYF. The DNA sequence is given as TGTGCCAGCAGTTCAACAGGCTATAGCTCCTACGAGCAGTACTTC.